These 4 T cell receptor beta chains originate from one sample sequenced in a study of blood T cell repertoires in COVID-19. Repertoires were generated with immunoSEQ multiplex PCR, while TCRdb's copy carries only in-frame clones and drops some. The table lists over 55,000 clones, around four fifths of them singletons. Sequencing used peripheral blood. The receptors stem from a human donor in a cohort sampled during active COVID-19.

This chain's CDR3 is CASSLGLRTEAFF. The CDR3 DNA follows: TGTGCCAGCAGCTTGGGACTGAGGACTGAAGCTTTCTTT. This chain uses TRBV5-6 with TRBJ1-1; D is uncertain. Germline CDR1 reads SGHDT; CDR2 reads YYEEEE. The CDR3 runs to 13 residues. V lost 0 bases, J lost 5 bases, and 8 bases lay in between.

CDR3 bases: TGTGCCAGCAGTGGACAGATTGGGAACACTGAAGCTTTCTTT. Its translation is CASSGQIGNTEAFF. V is TRBV9 and J is TRBJ1-1; a possible D gene is TRBD1 (6 bases). The CDR3 sequence is 14 residues long. V gave up 5 bases and J gave up 1 base, with 12 bases separating them. Germline V CDR1 and CDR2: SGDLS, YYNGEE.

The chain links TRBV9 to TRBJ2-2; TRBD1 might be the D (5 bases). The V and J ends lost 0 bases and 1 base respectively, with 10 bases between them. The CDR3 is made up of 16 amino acids. Per germline, CDR1 SGDLS and CDR2 YYNGEE. The CDR3 is CASSVGRQGNTGELFF. The CDR3 nucleotides are TGTGCCAGCAGCGTAGGACGGCAGGGGAACACCGGGGAGCTGTTTTTT.

In DNA form, the CDR3 reads TGTGCCAGCAGCCCCACTTCCTCCTACAATGAGCAGTTCTTC. It specifies CASSPTSSYNEQFF. J is TRBJ2-1 and V is TRBV7-9; D is unclear. Germline CDR1 reads SEHNR; CDR2 reads FQNEAQ (reference sequence). The CDR3 has 14 residues. V dropped 5 bases and J dropped 0 bases, with 8 bases sitting between them.